Below, 23 T cell receptor beta chains from the same sample are listed, as sequenced in a study of shared clonotypes between healthy human individuals. Repertoires were generated with immunoSEQ multiplex PCR, while TCRdb's copy carries only in-frame clones and drops some. The data show about 460,000 clones, around 77% seen once. Sequenced material: PBMCs. These receptor sequences come from a woman aged 40 to 50 in good health. Some clones in this sample may be carry-over from other donors' samples.

As concerns this clone: A far larger clone is one nucleotide away, so this likely arose from a read error. The chain links TRBV29-1 to TRBJ1-1; TRBD1 is a possible D gene (5 bases). The CDR3 covers 13 residues. Germline V CDR1 and CDR2: SQVTM, ANQGSEA. Trimming stripped 5 bases from V and 0 bases from J, with 10 bases between. The CDR3 nucleotides are TGCAGCGTTAGAAGGGACTTGAACACTGAAGCTTTCTTT. It specifies CSVRRDLNTEAFF.

The chain couples TRBV30 to TRBJ2-2, with 7 bases fitting TRBD2. CDR1 and CDR2 from the germline V gene are GTSNPN and SVGIG (reference sequence). The J segment lost 7 bases and the V segment lost 6 bases, leaving 14 bases of the junction unmatched. The CDR3 covers 15 residues. For the CDR3, the DNA is TGTGCCTGCCGACCGGCGAGGGAGGGTGGCGGGGAGCTGTTTTTT. Translating it yields CACRPAREGGGELFF.

J is TRBJ1-2 and V is TRBV6-5; no clear D. The CDR3 is 13 residues long. Germline V lookup: CDR1 MNHEY, CDR2 SVGAGI. V gave up 8 bases and J gave up 2 bases, with 12 bases separating them. The CDR3 reads CASAPRSNYGYTF. In DNA form, the CDR3 reads TGTGCCAGCGCCCCGAGGTCCAACTATGGCTACACCTTC.

The J gene is TRBJ2-5, the V gene TRBV7-8, with TRBD1 matching over 10 bases. Germline V gives CDR1 SGHVS, CDR2 FQNEAQ. There are 16 residues in the CDR3. V lost 2 bases, J lost 5 bases, and 8 bases stayed unmatched. The CDR3 spells CASSLTRTGGWETQYF. DNA of the CDR3: TGTGCCAGCAGCTTAACCCGGACAGGGGGGTGGGAGACCCAGTACTTC.

The CDR3 bases are TGTGCCAGCAGCTTTCGGACGAATGAAAAACTGTTTTTT. This gives the protein CASSFRTNEKLFF. The chain employs TRBV7-2 and TRBJ1-4, with unresolved D. Trimming stripped 3 bases from V and 5 bases from J, with 7 bases between. This CDR3 spans 13 amino acids. Germline V gives CDR1 SGHTA, CDR2 FQGNSA.

Worth noting for this clone: A far larger clone lies a single base away; this is likely a read error. V and J are TRBV5-6 and TRBJ2-2, with 11 bases that match TRBD2. Unmatched junction bases numbered 5, after V lost 1 base and J lost 3 bases. The germline CDR1 and CDR2 sequences are SGHDT and YYEEEE. This CDR3 contains 17 residues. The CDR3 DNA reads TGTGCCAGCAGCTTGTGTCTAGCGGGAGGCTACACCGGGGAGCTGTTTTTT. Its protein is CASSLCLAGGYTGELFF.

This clone was seen many times. The rearrangement uses TRBV10-3 and TRBJ2-7; 9 positions agree with TRBD1. The CDR3 is 15 residues long. Germline V gives CDR1 ENHRY, CDR2 SYGVKD. With 3 bases clipped from V and 3 bases from J, the junction kept 6 bases outside the gene matches. The CDR3 DNA is TGTGCCATCAGTGACCCGAGACAGGGGGACTACGAGCAGTACTTC. This codes for CAISDPRQGDYEQYF.

Points on this clone: With only one base between it and a far larger clone, this is likely a read error. Other DNA sequences in this specimen translate into the identical CDR3. The CDR3 nucleotides read TGTGCCAGCAGCTTGGTTGACGAGCAGTACTTC. Translated, it gives CASSLVDEQYF. The chain uses TRBV7-9 and TRBJ2-7; D call uncertain. Germline V gives CDR1 SEHNR, CDR2 FQNEAQ (reference sequence). This CDR3 is 11 amino acids long. The ends were cut back, 3 bases at V and 5 bases at J, with 5 bases in the middle.

As concerns this clone: Other DNA sequences within the sample encode an identical CDR3. This sequence joins TRBV15 and TRBJ2-1; 7 bases match TRBD1. V shed 3 bases, J shed 7 bases, and the junction held 0 bases outside the gene matches. CDR3 length: 12 amino acids. Germline V gene sequence: CDR1 LNHNV, CDR2 YYDKDF (reference sequence). The CDR3 region is CATSRDRNEQFF. CDR3 sequence (DNA): TGTGCCACCAGCAGGGACAGGAATGAGCAGTTCTTC. Complete variable domain (other parts from reference TRBV15 and TRBJ2-1): DAMVIQNPRYQVTQFGKPVTLSCSQTLNHNVMYWYQQKSSQAPKLLFHYYDKDFNNEADTPDNFQSRRPNTSFCFLDIRSPGLGDTAMYLCATSRDRNEQFFGPGTRLTVL.

The rearrangement links TRBV27 to TRBJ2-7; TRBD1 matches 12 bases. V dropped 1 base and J dropped 7; count of bases not matched to a gene: 5. The length of the CDR3 is 15 residues. The germline gives CDR1 MNHEY, CDR2 SMNVEV (reference sequence). The CDR3: CASSLWGQGAVEQYF. CDR3 nucleotides: TGTGCCAGCAGTTTATGGGGACAGGGGGCTGTTGAGCAGTACTTC.

The chain combines TRBV27 with TRBJ2-6; D ambiguous. CDR1 is MNHEY, CDR2 SMNVEV, per germline (reference sequence). Deletions cut 1 base from V and 4 bases from J, with 5 bases between. CDR3 length: 14 residues. CDR3 amino acids: CASSLFSGANVLTF. The CDR3 DNA reads TGTGCCAGCAGTTTATTTTCCGGGGCCAACGTCCTGACTTTC.

The chain combines TRBV28 with TRBJ1-1; D not certain. CDR1 and CDR2 from the germline V gene are MDHEN and SYDVKM. Trimming removed 8 bases from V and 0 bases from J, with 7 bases in between. This CDR3 has 12 residues. The CDR3, as DNA: TGTGCCAGCTCTGAGGTGAACACTGAAGCTTTCTTT. It codes for CASSEVNTEAFF.

This clone was counted once. The chain couples TRBV9 to TRBJ2-1, with D hard to call. This CDR3 spans 14 amino acids. CDR1 is SGDLS, CDR2 YYNGEE, per germline. Trimming left V 1 base short and J 0 bases short, with 5 bases between. Here the CDR3 DNA reads TGTGCCAGCAGCGTACAGGCCTCCTACAATGAGCAGTTCTTC. Its translation: CASSVQASYNEQFF.

The chain carries TRBV5-1 and TRBJ2-7, with a possible D match to TRBD1 (5 bases). Germline CDR1 and CDR2: SGHRS and YFSETQ. V gave up 4 bases and J gave up 4 bases, with 18 bases separating them. The CDR3 is 15 amino acids. CDR3 residues: CASSLSPGSRYEQYF. The CDR3 DNA reads TGCGCCAGCAGCCTCAGCCCAGGGTCTCGGTACGAGCAGTACTTC.

As regards this clone: A much larger clone sits a single nucleotide away, making a read error possible. CDR3 bases: TGTGCCAGCTCACTGGGACAGCACAGTGAGCAGTTCTTC. Protein: CASSLGQHSEQFF. V gene TRBV18 combines with J gene TRBJ2-1, with 7 positions matching TRBD1. J gave up 9 bases and V 4 bases, and 6 bases lay outside the gene matches. The CDR3 totals 13 residues. From germline, CDR1 is KGHSH and CDR2 LQKENI.

The chain employs TRBV4-2 and TRBJ2-3; 7 positions agree with TRBD2. The CDR3 has 14 residues. The trim removed 3 bases at V and 2 bases at J, leaving 2 bases unmatched. Germline assignment: CDR1 LGHNA and CDR2 YNFKEQ. The CDR3 DNA follows: TGTGCCAGCAGCCATGGACTAGACACAGATACGCAGTATTTT. This translates into CASSHGLDTDTQYF.

V and J are TRBV19 and TRBJ1-1; perhaps TRBD1 as D (5 bases). V lost 6 bases to trimming and J lost 1 base, with 15 bases between them. This CDR3 comprises 15 residues. Germline-derived CDR1 and CDR2 are LNHDA and SQIVND (reference sequence). The CDR3 nucleotides are TGTGCCAGTAGCCGCCTCGGGACGGCGAACACTGAAGCTTTCTTT. It translates to CASSRLGTANTEAFF.

This chain uses TRBV27 with TRBJ2-5, with D hard to call. Germline-derived CDR1 and CDR2 are MNHEY and SMNVEV (reference sequence). V was clipped by 2 bases and J by 7 bases, with 14 bases between them. CDR3 size: 14 residues. CDR3 sequence reads: CASSLIQAGGTQYF. CDR3 DNA sequence: TGTGCCAGCAGTTTAATCCAGGCTGGCGGGACCCAGTACTTC.

CDR3 DNA: TGTGCCAGCTCACCATATTCTCCTACGACTGGAAACACCATATATTTT. It specifies CASSPYSPTTGNTIYF. The J gene is TRBJ1-3, the V gene TRBV18, with unresolved D. The CDR3 has 16 amino acids. V was cut by 2 bases and J by 2 bases, with 13 bases left in between. Germline V CDR1 and CDR2: KGHSH, LQKENI. Filled out from reference TRBV18 and TRBJ1-3, the complete variable domain reads NAGVMQNPRHLVRRRGQEARLRCSPMKGHSHVYWYRQLPEEGLKFMVYLQKENIIDESGMPKERFSAEFPKEGPSILRIQQVVRGDSAAYFCASSPYSPTTGNTIYFGEGSWLTVV.

Concerning this clone: This CDR3 is also generated by other DNA sequences in the sample. This chain links TRBV11-2 with TRBJ2-7, with D perhaps assigned TRBD1 or TRBD2 (7 bases each). Germline values: CDR1 SGHAT, CDR2 FQNNGV. The CDR3 is 12 residues long. V lost 5 bases to trimming and J lost 6 bases, with 11 bases between them. The DNA of the CDR3 is TGTGCCAGCAGCCAGGGGGGGGTCGAGCAGTACTTC. Its translation is CASSQGGVEQYF. Based on the CDR3 plus reference TRBV11-2 and TRBJ2-7, the full variable domain is EAGVAQSPRYKIIEKRQSVAFWCNPISGHATLYWYQQILGQGPKLLIQFQNNGVVDDSQLPKDRFSAERLKGVDSTLKIQPAKLEDSAVYLCASSQGGVEQYFGPGTRLTVT.

The gene calls are TRBV2 and TRBJ1-1, with TRBD1 matching 8 bases. CDR1 SNHLY and CDR2 FYNNEI come from the germline V gene. Germline trimming cut 2 bases from V and 4 bases from J; bases unmatched to any gene: 3. This CDR3 is built from 14 residues. CDR3 nucleotides: TGTGCCAGCAGTGAAACAGGGGGAGGCACTGAAGCTTTCTTT. It yields the protein CASSETGGGTEAFF.

This chain connects TRBV2 to TRBJ2-7, with 8 bases aligning to TRBD1. Germline CDR1 and CDR2: SNHLY and FYNNEI. J gave up 5 bases and V 4 bases, and 7 bases lay outside the gene matches. The length of the CDR3 is 14 residues. CDR3 sequence: CASSGITGGNEQYF. The CDR3 region has the DNA TGTGCCAGCAGTGGAATTACAGGGGGGAACGAGCAGTACTTC.

The rearrangement links TRBV19 to TRBJ1-1; no firm D call. The germline CDR1 and CDR2 sequences are LNHDA and SQIVND (reference sequence). V lost 5 bases and J lost 0, with 10 bases in between. The CDR3 has 14 amino acids. DNA for the CDR3: TGTGCCAGTAGTGAGGGTAGGATGAACACTGAAGCTTTCTTT. Translating gives CASSEGRMNTEAFF.